This T cell receptor (beta chain) was sequenced during a study of cytomegalovirus exposure and HLA in healthy donors. PCR involved 60 Vbeta and 13 Jbeta primers. Measured with immunoSEQ multiplex PCR; TCRdb has only the in-frame clones, and not every one. The sample consists of about 220,000 clones, 60% to 80% of them appearing once. V dropped 6 bases and J dropped 7; count of bases not matched to a gene: 6. Germline-derived CDR1 and CDR2 are MDHEN and SYDVKM. The CDR3 extends over 13 amino acids. Turning to this clone: Its antigen is still unknown.

The study, taken as a whole, reports: TCR beta chains numbering some 160 were designated cytomegalovirus-associated. TRBV6-2, TRBV6-3 and some other V segments were excluded as indistinguishable.

The receptor was derived from a male donor in good health and CMV-seronegative. V usage is TRBV28 and J usage is TRBJ1-5, with TRBD1 matching over 7 bases. The sequencing sample was made of PBMCs. CDR3 protein: CASRPGQPQPQHF. DNA of the CDR3: TGTGCCAGCAGGCCGGGACAGCCACAGCCCCAGCATTTT.